One and the same sample provided the 12 T cell receptor beta chains below, sequenced in a study of CD8+CD57+ T cells in acquired aplastic anemia. Researchers used genomic DNA as the template to profile TCR beta VDJ and CDR3. Using its own MiXCR run on the reads, TCRdb lists one record per CDR3 protein. The table has about 400,000 distinct CDR3 sequences, around 72% seen once. Sequenced input: sorted CD4+, CD8+, or CD8+CD57+ T cells (not recorded which) from PBMCs. These receptors all come from a human donor in good health, serving as a control.

This clonotype has at least ten counts. This rearrangement joins TRBV20-1 to TRBJ2-1; D is possibly TRBD1 (7 bases). V was pared by 5 bases and J by 2 bases, with 16 bases between. The CDR3 length is 15 residues. The germline CDR1 and CDR2 sequences are DFQATT and SNEGSKA (reference sequence). Here the CDR3 reads CSAPLTGRPYNEQFF. DNA of the CDR3: TGCAGTGCTCCCTTGACAGGGAGGCCCTACAATGAGCAGTTCTTC.

The V call is TRBV11-2, the J call TRBJ2-5; possible D gene TRBD1, 5 bases. The V end was cut by 5 bases, the J end by 4 bases, with 14 bases between. This CDR3 has 14 amino acids. The germline V gene has CDR1 SGHAT and CDR2 FQNNGV. CDR3 nucleotides: TGTGCCAGCAGCCAGGAAGGGCAGGGAGAGACCCAGTACTTC. It yields the protein CASSQEGQGETQYF.

The chain uses TRBV12-3 or TRBV12-4 and TRBJ2-2, with TRBD1 as a possible D gene (5 bases). V lost 7 bases and J lost 1, with 10 bases in between. The CDR3 sequence is 14 residues long. The DNA for the CDR3 is TGTGCCAGCACATCCGGACAGAACACCGGGGAGCTGTTTTTT. Protein product: CASTSGQNTGELFF.

As for this clonotype: One end of the junction fails to match germline, which may point to a read error. This sequence joins TRBV29-1 and TRBJ1-1; no firm D call. Germline V gives CDR1 SQVTM, CDR2 ANQGSEA. The CDR3 runs 13 residues. As DNA, the CDR3 is TGCGGCGTTGGTGTCGCATCGGGCACTGAAGCTTTCTTT. It specifies CGVGVASGTEAFF.

Comments on this clonotype: A read error may produce the germline difference seen at one junction end. This chain uses TRBV5-1 with TRBJ1-3; 9 positions match TRBD1. Germline CDR1 SGHRS, CDR2 YFSETQ. The CDR3 is 16 residues long. The CDR3 spells CASSYGTGLYGNTIYF. For the CDR3, the DNA is TGTGCCAGCAGCTACGGGACAGGGCTCTATGGAAACACCATATATTTT. Based on the CDR3 plus reference TRBV5-1 and TRBJ1-3, the full variable domain is KAGVTQTPRYLIKTRGQQVTLSCSPISGHRSVSWYQQTPGQGLQFLFEYFSETQRNKGNFPGRFSGRQFSNSRSEMNVSTLELGDSALYLCASSYGTGLYGNTIYFGEGSWLTVV.

The chain combines TRBV19 with TRBJ2-7; possible D gene TRBD1, 6 bases. Between the trimmed V and J ends, which lost 5 bases and 3 bases, there was a span of 14 bases. Per the germline V gene, CDR1 is LNHDA and CDR2 is SQIVND (reference sequence). This CDR3 contains 14 residues. The CDR3 region is CASSPRDTIYEQYF. The CDR3 DNA reads TGTGCCAGTAGTCCCCGGGACACGATCTACGAGCAGTACTTC.

The rearrangement joins TRBV29-1 to TRBJ2-5, with 7 bases aligning to TRBD1. The CDR3 loop spans 13 amino acids. J lost 4 bases, V lost 4 bases, and 6 bases had no gene match. Germline V gene sequence: CDR1 SQVTM, CDR2 ANQGSEA. This CDR3 reads CSVAPGGRETQYF. The CDR3 coding sequence is TGCAGCGTTGCCCCAGGGGGACGAGAGACCCAGTACTTC.

This clonotype appeared a few times. DNA of the CDR3: TGTGCCAGCAGTTTACGAGGGGGGCGCTCCTACGAGCAGTACTTC. Protein sequence: CASSLRGGRSYEQYF. This chain links TRBV2 with TRBJ2-7, with D perhaps being TRBD1 or TRBD2 (6 bases each). CDR3 length: 15 amino acids. V was pared by 5 bases and J by 0 bases, with 14 bases between. The V gene's germline CDR1 is SNHLY and CDR2 FYNNEI. Using reference TRBV2 and TRBJ2-7 for the parts outside the CDR3, the full variable domain is EPEVTQTPSHQVTQMGQEVILRCVPISNHLYFYWYRQILGQKVEFLVSFYNNEISEKSEIFDDQFSVERPDGSNFTLKIRSTKLEDSAMYFCASSLRGGRSYEQYFGPGTRLTVT.

This chain links TRBV6-1 with TRBJ1-1; unclear D gene. Germline V gene lookup returns CDR1 MNHNS and CDR2 SASEGT. This CDR3 comprises 17 residues. The V end lost 8 bases, the J end lost 4 bases, and 26 bases lay between the germline ends. CDR3 DNA sequence: TGTGCCAGCCGTTTGCAAAATAGGTACTCCGGGGTCACTGAAGCTTTCTTT. Its protein product is CASRLQNRYSGVTEAFF.

Notes on this clonotype: It may be a read error: a sequence one base away is much more abundant. The genes are TRBV6-1 and TRBJ2-5; D perhaps matches TRBD1 (6 bases). This CDR3 is 14 amino acids long. Germline CDR1 and CDR2: MNHNS and SASEGT. In DNA form, the CDR3 reads TGTGCCAGCAGGGTTACACAGGGTGGGGAGACCCGGTACTTC. This codes for CASRVTQGGETRYF.

This chain connects TRBV7-2 to TRBJ2-5, with 11 bases identical to TRBD2. This CDR3 has 17 residues. The germline V gene encodes CDR1 SGHTA and CDR2 FQGNSA. J gave up 5 bases and V 3 bases, and 11 bases lay outside the gene matches. CDR3 sequence (DNA): TGTGCCAGCAGCTTCAGGCAAGTAGCGGGGGGGCTGGAGACCCAGTACTTC. Translation: CASSFRQVAGGLETQYF.

The chain carries TRBV12-3 or TRBV12-4 and TRBJ2-7; tentative D call: TRBD2 (6 bases). The CDR3 runs to 14 residues. The V gene lost 2 bases and the J gene lost 4 bases, with 12 bases spanning the gap. CDR3 in amino acids: CASSLRSSVYEQYF. Here the CDR3 DNA reads TGTGCCAGCAGTTTAAGGTCTAGCGTATACGAGCAGTACTTC.